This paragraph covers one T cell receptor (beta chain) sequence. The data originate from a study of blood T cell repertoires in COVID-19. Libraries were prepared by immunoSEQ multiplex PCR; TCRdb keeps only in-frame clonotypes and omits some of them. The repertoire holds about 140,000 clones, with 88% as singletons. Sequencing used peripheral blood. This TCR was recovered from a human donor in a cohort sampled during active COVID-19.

CDR3 DNA: TGTGCCAGCAGCTTAGGACAGGTCGCCTACGAGCAGTACTTC. It codes for CASSLGQVAYEQYF. V gene TRBV7-9 combines with J gene TRBJ2-7; D may be TRBD1 (6 bases). From germline, CDR1 is SEHNR and CDR2 FQNEAQ (reference sequence). V dropped 1 base and J dropped 2 bases, with 9 bases sitting between them. This CDR3 spans 14 amino acids.